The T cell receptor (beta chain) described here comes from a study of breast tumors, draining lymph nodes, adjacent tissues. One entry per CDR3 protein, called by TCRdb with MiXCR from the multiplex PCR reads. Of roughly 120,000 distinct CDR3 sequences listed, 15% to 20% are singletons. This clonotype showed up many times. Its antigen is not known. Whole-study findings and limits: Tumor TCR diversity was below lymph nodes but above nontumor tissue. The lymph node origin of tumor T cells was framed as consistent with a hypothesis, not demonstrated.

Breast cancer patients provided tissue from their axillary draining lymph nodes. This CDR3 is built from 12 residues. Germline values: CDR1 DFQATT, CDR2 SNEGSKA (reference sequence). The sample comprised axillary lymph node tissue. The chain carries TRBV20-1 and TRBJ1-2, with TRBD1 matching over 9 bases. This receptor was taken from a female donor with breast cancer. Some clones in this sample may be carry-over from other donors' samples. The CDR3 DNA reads TGCAGCCGAGGGGACAGGGCGGGTGGCTACACCTTC. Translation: CSRGDRAGGYTF.